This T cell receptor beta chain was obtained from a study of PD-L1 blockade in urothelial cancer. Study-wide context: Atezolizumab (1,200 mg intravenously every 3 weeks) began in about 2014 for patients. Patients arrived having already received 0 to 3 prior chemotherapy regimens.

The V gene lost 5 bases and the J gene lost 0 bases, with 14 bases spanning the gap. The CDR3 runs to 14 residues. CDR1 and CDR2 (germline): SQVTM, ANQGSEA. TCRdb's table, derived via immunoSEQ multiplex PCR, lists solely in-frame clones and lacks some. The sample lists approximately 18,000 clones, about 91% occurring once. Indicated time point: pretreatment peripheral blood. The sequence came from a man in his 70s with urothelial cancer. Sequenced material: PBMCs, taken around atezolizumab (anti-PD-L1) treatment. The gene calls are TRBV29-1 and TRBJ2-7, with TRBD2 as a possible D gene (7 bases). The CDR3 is CSVNAGAGSYEQYF. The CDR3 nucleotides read TGCAGCGTTAACGCGGGGGCGGGCTCCTACGAGCAGTACTTC.